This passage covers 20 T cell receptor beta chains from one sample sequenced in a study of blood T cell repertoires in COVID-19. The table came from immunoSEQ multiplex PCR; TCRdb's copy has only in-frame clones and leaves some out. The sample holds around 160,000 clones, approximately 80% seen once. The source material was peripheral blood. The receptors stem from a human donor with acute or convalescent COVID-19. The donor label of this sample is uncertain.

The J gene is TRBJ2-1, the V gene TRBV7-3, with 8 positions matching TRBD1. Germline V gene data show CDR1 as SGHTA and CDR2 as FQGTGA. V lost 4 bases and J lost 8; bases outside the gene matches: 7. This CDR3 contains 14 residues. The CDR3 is CASSSRTGSDEQFF. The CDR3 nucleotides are TGTGCCAGCAGCTCACGGACAGGGAGTGATGAGCAGTTCTTC.

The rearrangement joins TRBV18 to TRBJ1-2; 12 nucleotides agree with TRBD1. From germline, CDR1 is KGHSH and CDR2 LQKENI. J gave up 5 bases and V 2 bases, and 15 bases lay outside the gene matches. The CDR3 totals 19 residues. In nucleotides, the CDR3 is TGTGCCAGCTCACCATACAAAGCCGGGGGACAGGGGGCTTGGTATGGCTACACCTTC. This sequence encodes CASSPYKAGGQGAWYGYTF.

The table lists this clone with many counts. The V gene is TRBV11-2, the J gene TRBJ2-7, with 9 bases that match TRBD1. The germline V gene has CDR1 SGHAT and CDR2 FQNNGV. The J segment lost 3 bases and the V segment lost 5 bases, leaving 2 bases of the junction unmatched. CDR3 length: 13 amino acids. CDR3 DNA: TGTGCCAGCAGCCGGGACAGGGTCTACGAGCAGTACGTC. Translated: CASSRDRVYEQYV.

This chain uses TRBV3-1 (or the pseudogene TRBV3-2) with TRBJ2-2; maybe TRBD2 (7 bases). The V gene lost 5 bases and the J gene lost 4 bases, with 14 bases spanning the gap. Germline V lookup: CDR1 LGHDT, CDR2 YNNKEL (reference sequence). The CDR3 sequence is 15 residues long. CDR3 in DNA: TGTGCCAGCAGCGAAGGCGGGGGCGGCACCGGGGAGCTGTTTTTT. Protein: CASSEGGGGTGELFF.

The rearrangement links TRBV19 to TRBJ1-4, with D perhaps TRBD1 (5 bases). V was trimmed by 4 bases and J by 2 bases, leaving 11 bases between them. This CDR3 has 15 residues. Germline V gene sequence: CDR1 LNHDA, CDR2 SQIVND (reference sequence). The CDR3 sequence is CASSTSGGTNEKLFF. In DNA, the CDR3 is TGTGCCAGTAGTACAAGCGGGGGGACTAATGAAAAACTGTTTTTT.

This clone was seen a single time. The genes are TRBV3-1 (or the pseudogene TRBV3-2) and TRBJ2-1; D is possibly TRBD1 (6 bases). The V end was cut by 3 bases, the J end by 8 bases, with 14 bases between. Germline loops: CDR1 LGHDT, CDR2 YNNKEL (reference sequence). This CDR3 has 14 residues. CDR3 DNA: TGTGCCAGCAGCCATACTACAGGGTACCATGAGCAGTTCTTC. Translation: CASSHTTGYHEQFF.

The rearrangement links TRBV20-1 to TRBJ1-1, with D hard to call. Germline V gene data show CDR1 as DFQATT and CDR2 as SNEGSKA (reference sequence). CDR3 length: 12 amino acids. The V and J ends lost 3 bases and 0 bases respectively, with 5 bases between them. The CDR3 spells CSASPVNTEAFF. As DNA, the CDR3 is TGCAGTGCTAGTCCCGTGAACACTGAAGCTTTCTTT.

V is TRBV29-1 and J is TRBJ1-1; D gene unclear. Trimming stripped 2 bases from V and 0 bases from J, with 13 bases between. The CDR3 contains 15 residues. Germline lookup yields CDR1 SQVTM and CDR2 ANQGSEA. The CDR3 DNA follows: TGCAGCGTTGAATCCCAGTCGTCGATGAACACTGAAGCTTTCTTT. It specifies CSVESQSSMNTEAFF.

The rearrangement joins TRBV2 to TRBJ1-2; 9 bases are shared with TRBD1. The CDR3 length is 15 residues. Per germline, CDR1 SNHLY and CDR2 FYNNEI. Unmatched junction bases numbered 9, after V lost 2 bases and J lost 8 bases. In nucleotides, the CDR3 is TGTGCCAGCAGTGAAAGGGGGACAGGGTATCAGGGCTACACCTTC. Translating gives CASSERGTGYQGYTF.

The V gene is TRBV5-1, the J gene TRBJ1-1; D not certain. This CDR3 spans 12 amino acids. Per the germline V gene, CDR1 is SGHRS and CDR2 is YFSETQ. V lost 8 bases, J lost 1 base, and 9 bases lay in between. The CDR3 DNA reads TGCGCCAGTCGCGGCCGGAACACTGAAGCTTTCTTT. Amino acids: CASRGRNTEAFF. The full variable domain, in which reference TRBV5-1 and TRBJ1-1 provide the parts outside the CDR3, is KAGVTQTPRYLIKTRGQQVTLSCSPISGHRSVSWYQQTPGQGLQFLFEYFSETQRNKGNFPGRFSGRQFSNSRSEMNVSTLELGDSALYLCASRGRNTEAFFGQGTRLTVV.

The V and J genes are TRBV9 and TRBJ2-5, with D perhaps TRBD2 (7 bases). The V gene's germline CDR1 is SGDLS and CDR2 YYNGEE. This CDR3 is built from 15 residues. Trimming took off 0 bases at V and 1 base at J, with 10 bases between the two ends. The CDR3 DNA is TGTGCCAGCAGCGTAGAGGGGGGGTCCCAAGAGACCCAGTACTTC. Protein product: CASSVEGGSQETQYF.

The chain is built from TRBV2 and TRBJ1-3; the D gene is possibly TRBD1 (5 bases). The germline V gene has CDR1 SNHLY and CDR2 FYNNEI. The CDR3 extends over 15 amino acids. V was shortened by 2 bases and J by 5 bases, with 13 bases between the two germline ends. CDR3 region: CASSEQGYGRNTIYF. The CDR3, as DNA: TGTGCCAGCAGTGAACAGGGATATGGGAGAAACACCATATATTTT.

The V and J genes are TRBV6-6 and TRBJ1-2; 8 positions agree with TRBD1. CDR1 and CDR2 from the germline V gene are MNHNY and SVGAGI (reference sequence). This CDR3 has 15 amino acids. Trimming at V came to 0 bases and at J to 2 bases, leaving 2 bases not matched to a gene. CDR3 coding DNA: TGTGCCAGCAGTTACTCGAACAGGGGGAACTATGGCTACACCTTC. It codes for CASSYSNRGNYGYTF.

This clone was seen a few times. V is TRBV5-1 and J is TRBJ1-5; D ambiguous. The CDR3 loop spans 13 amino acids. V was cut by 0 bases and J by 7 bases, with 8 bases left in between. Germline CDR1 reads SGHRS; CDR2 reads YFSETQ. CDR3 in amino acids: CASSLDPGQPQHF. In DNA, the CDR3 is TGCGCCAGCAGCTTGGATCCGGGGCAGCCCCAGCATTTT.

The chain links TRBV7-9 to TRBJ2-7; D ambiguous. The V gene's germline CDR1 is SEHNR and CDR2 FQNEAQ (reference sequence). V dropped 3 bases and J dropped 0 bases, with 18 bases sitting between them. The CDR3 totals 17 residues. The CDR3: CASSFRPGLLNSYEQYF. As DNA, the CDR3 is TGTGCCAGCAGCTTTCGGCCAGGTCTCCTTAACTCCTACGAGCAGTACTTC. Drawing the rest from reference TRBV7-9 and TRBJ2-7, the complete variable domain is DTGVSQNPRHKITKRGQNVTFRCDPISEHNRLYWYRQTLGQGPEFLTYFQNEAQLEKSRLLSDRFSAERPKGSFSTLEIQRTEQGDSAMYLCASSFRPGLLNSYEQYFGPGTRLTVT.

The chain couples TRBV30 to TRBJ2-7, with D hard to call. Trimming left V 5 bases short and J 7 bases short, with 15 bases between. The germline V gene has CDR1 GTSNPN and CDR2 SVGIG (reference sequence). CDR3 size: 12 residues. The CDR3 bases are TGTGCCTGGCGAGGTCGGGTCGGGGAGCAGTACTTC. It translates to CAWRGRVGEQYF. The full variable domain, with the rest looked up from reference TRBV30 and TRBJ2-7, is SQTIHQWPATLVQPVGSPLSLECTVEGTSNPNLYWYRQAAGRGLQLLFYSVGIGQISSEVPQNLSASRPQDRQFILSSKKLLLSDSGFYLCAWRGRVGEQYFGPGTRLTVT.

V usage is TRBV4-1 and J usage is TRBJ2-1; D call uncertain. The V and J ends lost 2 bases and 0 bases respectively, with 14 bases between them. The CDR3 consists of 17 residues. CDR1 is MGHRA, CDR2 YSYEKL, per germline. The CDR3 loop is CASSQQVGFSSYNEQFF. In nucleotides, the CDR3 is TGCGCCAGCAGCCAACAGGTGGGCTTTAGCTCCTACAATGAGCAGTTCTTC.

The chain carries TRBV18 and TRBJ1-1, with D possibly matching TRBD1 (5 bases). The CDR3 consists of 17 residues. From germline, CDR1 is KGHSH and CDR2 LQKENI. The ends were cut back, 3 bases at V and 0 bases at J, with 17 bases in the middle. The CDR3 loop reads CASSPFPPGGMNTEAFF. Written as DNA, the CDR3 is TGTGCCAGCTCACCCTTCCCCCCCGGGGGTATGAACACTGAAGCTTTCTTT. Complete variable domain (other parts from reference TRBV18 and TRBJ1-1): NAGVMQNPRHLVRRRGQEARLRCSPMKGHSHVYWYRQLPEEGLKFMVYLQKENIIDESGMPKERFSAEFPKEGPSILRIQQVVRGDSAAYFCASSPFPPGGMNTEAFFGQGTRLTVV.

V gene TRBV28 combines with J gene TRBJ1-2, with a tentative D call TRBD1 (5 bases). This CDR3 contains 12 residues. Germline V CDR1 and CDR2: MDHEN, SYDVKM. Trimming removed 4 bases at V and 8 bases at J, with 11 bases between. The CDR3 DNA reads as TGTGCCAGCAGTTACAGGTCCAGGGGCTACACCTTC. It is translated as CASSYRSRGYTF.

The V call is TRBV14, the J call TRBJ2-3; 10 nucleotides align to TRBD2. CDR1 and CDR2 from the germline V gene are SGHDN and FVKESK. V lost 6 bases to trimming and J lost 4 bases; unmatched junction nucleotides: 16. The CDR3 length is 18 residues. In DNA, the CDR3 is TGTGCCAGCAGTCCCGGGACTAGCGAGACTGATTGGGCAGATACGCAGTATTTT. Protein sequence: CASSPGTSETDWADTQYF.